These 19 T cell receptor beta chains were sequenced from one sample in a study of CD4 T cells in relation to SARS-CoV-2 and coronaviruses. CD4+ T cells from unexposed donors were obtained before the COVID-19 pandemic (2011-2018). Isolation of CD4+ T cells took place after less than 13 days in culture. The assay was immunoSEQ multiplex PCR, and TCRdb's table has in-frame clones only and misses some. The sample has about 22,000 clones, around four fifths seen once; the top ten hold around 17%. Antigen specificity for these receptors is unknown. Sequencing was done on a sample of CD4+ T cells from PBMCs, cultured in vitro. The receptors shown here come from a human donor in good health.

This clone has a handful of counts. The rearrangement uses TRBV11-2 and TRBJ2-1, with a tentative D call TRBD2 (7 bases). V was clipped by 2 bases and J by 12 bases, with 17 bases between them. CDR1 is SGHAT and CDR2 is FQNNGV in the germline V gene. CDR3 length equals 14 residues. CDR3 sequence: CASSLLGGQGVQFF. The CDR3 nucleotides are TGTGCCAGCAGCTTACTGGGGGGGCAGGGTGTGCAGTTCTTC.

CDR3 DNA: TGTGCCAGCAGCGCGCACCGGGACAGGGTTGCAGAGACCCAGTACTTC. Translation: CASSAHRDRVAETQYF. The chain carries TRBV11-2 and TRBJ2-5; 9 bases fit TRBD1. The ends lost 5 bases at V and 4 bases at J; junction bases unmatched: 11. Germline CDR1 SGHAT, CDR2 FQNNGV. CDR3 size: 16 residues. The variable domain in full, with the rest retrieved from reference TRBV11-2 and TRBJ2-5, is EAGVAQSPRYKIIEKRQSVAFWCNPISGHATLYWYQQILGQGPKLLIQFQNNGVVDDSQLPKDRFSAERLKGVDSTLKIQPAKLEDSAVYLCASSAHRDRVAETQYFGPGTRLLVL.

The chain recombines TRBV28 with TRBJ1-5; D is undetermined. Trimming pared 0 bases from V and 2 bases from J, leaving 11 bases between. The CDR3 runs to 16 residues. The germline CDR1 and CDR2 sequences are MDHEN and SYDVKM. In nucleotides, the CDR3 is TGTGCCAGCAGTTTATGGGAGGGTGGCGGCAATCAGCCCCAGCATTTT. Translation: CASSLWEGGGNQPQHF.

The J gene is TRBJ2-1, the V gene TRBV9, with D possibly being TRBD1 or TRBD2 (6 bases each). Trimming took 3 bases from V and 3 from J, leaving 19 bases between them. Germline V gene lookup returns CDR1 SGDLS and CDR2 YYNGEE. CDR3 length equals 17 residues. This CDR3 reads CASSAGGGRPHYNEQFF. DNA for the CDR3: TGTGCCAGCAGCGCCGGGGGCGGACGACCGCACTACAATGAGCAGTTCTTC.

The DNA for the CDR3 is TGTGCCACCCGGACGTCATCAGGGAGGAACACTGAAGCTTTCTTT. This codes for CATRTSSGRNTEAFF. The rearrangement links TRBV24-1 to TRBJ1-1; possibly TRBD1 for D (5 bases). The V and J ends lost 9 bases and 1 base respectively, with 17 bases between them. There are 15 residues in the CDR3. In germline, CDR1 is KGHDR, CDR2 SFDVKD.

The chain has TRBV5-4 and TRBJ1-4; maybe TRBD1 (5 bases). In germline, CDR1 is SGHNT, CDR2 YYREEE (reference sequence). The CDR3 totals 14 residues. Trimming took 2 bases from V and 10 from J, leaving 15 bases between them. CDR3 coding DNA: TGTGCCAGCAGCTTTCAAGGGGTTGTCGGAAAACTGTTTTTT. Translating it yields CASSFQGVVGKLFF. The whole variable domain, remainder taken from reference TRBV5-4 and TRBJ1-4, is ETGVTQSPTHLIKTRGQQVTLRCSSQSGHNTVSWYQQALGQGPQFIFQYYREEENGRGNFPPRFSGLQFPNYSSELNVNALELDDSALYLCASSFQGVVGKLFFGSGTQLSVL.

The rearrangement links TRBV6-1 to TRBJ2-4, with 12 bases lining up with TRBD2. Germline assignment: CDR1 MNHNS and CDR2 SASEGT. V lost 2 bases, J lost 9 bases, and 5 bases stayed unmatched. This CDR3 contains 15 residues. The CDR3 loop is CASSEHASGRGIQYF. The DNA of the CDR3 is TGTGCCAGCAGTGAACATGCTAGCGGGAGGGGCATTCAGTACTTC.

This chain links TRBV27 with TRBJ1-2, with D perhaps matching TRBD1 (5 bases). There are 15 residues in the CDR3. Germline-derived CDR1 and CDR2 are MNHEY and SMNVEV (reference sequence). Trimming pared 4 bases from V and 3 bases from J, leaving 15 bases between. The CDR3 nucleotides read TGTGCCAGCAGTTCCCCCCGTGGAGGGGACTATGGCTACACCTTC. Translating gives CASSSPRGGDYGYTF.

The chain combines TRBV7-7 with TRBJ2-1; weak D call: TRBD1 (7 bases). This CDR3 spans 15 amino acids. V lost 5 bases and J 4 bases, leaving 15 bases between the germline ends. Germline CDR1 and CDR2: SSHAT and FNYEAQ (reference sequence). This CDR3 is CASSPGGGRYNEQFF. CDR3 nucleotide sequence: TGTGCCAGCAGCCCAGGAGGGGGCAGATACAATGAGCAGTTCTTC.

The chain links TRBV3-1 (or the pseudogene TRBV3-2) to TRBJ2-2; possible D gene TRBD1, 5 bases. The CDR3 is 17 amino acids. The V gene's germline CDR1 is LGHDT and CDR2 YNNKEL (reference sequence). Between the trimmed V and J ends, which lost 4 bases and 0 bases, there was a span of 15 bases. The CDR3 protein is CASSPTQGYANTGELFF. As DNA, the CDR3 is TGTGCCAGCAGCCCGACCCAGGGATATGCGAACACCGGGGAGCTGTTTTTT.

The V gene is TRBV28, the J gene TRBJ1-4; no clear D gene. Germline V lookup: CDR1 MDHEN, CDR2 SYDVKM. Trimming left V 4 bases short and J 7 bases short, with 10 bases between. This CDR3 comprises 13 residues. DNA of the CDR3: TGTGCCAGCAGTTCACCGGTTGTTGAAAAACTGTTTTTT. Translation: CASSSPVVEKLFF.

V is TRBV7-9 and J is TRBJ1-6; perhaps TRBD1 as D (5 bases). V dropped 5 bases and J dropped 7 bases, with 12 bases sitting between them. The CDR3 is made up of 14 amino acids. From germline, CDR1 is SEHNR and CDR2 FQNEAQ (reference sequence). In nucleotides, the CDR3 is TGTGCCAGCAGCCAGGGTCGCGAAAATTCACCCCTCCACTTT. As protein: CASSQGRENSPLHF.

The chain is built from TRBV7-3 and TRBJ1-2; TRBD1 might be the D (6 bases). This CDR3 comprises 13 residues. V was trimmed by 8 bases and J by 4 bases, leaving 14 bases between them. The germline V gene encodes CDR1 SGHTA and CDR2 FQGTGA. DNA of the CDR3: TGTGCCAGCTCGTCAGGGGCGTCCTATGGCTACACCTTC. As protein: CASSSGASYGYTF.

The chain links TRBV7-9 to TRBJ1-1, with TRBD1 identical over 8 bases. J lost 11 bases, V lost 2 bases, and 7 bases had no gene match. CDR1 and CDR2 (germline): SEHNR, FQNEAQ (reference sequence). CDR3 size: 13 residues. CDR3 DNA: TGTGCCAGCAGCTTATTCCAGGGGGCCGAGGCTTTCTTT. It is translated as CASSLFQGAEAFF.

The chain combines TRBV6-2 or TRBV6-3 with TRBJ2-1, with 13 bases matching TRBD2. This CDR3 comprises 14 residues. The V segment lost 2 bases and the J segment 10 bases; nucleotides outside the gene matches: 2. Germline V CDR1 and CDR2: MNHEY, SVGEGT. The CDR3 region is CASSYGTSGNEQFF. The CDR3 region has the DNA TGTGCCAGCAGTTACGGGACTAGCGGGAACGAGCAGTTCTTC.

This clone was observed a few times. The CDR3 is CASSLTGNQPQHF. The CDR3 nucleotides are TGTGCCAGCAGCTTAACAGGGAATCAGCCCCAGCATTTT. The J gene is TRBJ1-5, the V gene TRBV7-3; no clear D gene. The CDR3 totals 13 residues. Trimming pared 0 bases from V and 4 bases from J, leaving 4 bases between. The germline V gene encodes CDR1 SGHTA and CDR2 FQGTGA.

The V and J genes are TRBV6-1 and TRBJ2-3; TRBD2 is a possible D gene (6 bases). The CDR3 runs 16 residues. Germline V gene data show CDR1 as MNHNS and CDR2 as SASEGT. V gave up 2 bases and J gave up 4 bases, with 16 bases separating them. CDR3 sequence (DNA): TGTGCCAGCAGTGAAACGGGACTGGTGGCTTCAGATACGCAGTATTTT. This gives the protein CASSETGLVASDTQYF.

The chain has TRBV6-1 and TRBJ1-5; 7 bases map to TRBD1. This CDR3 has 14 residues. The V and J ends lost 2 bases and 4 bases, in that order; junction bases with no gene match: 2. The germline CDR1 and CDR2 sequences are MNHNS and SASEGT. The CDR3, as DNA: TGTGCCAGCAGTGAATCGACAGGGAATCAGCCCCAGCATTTT. Encoded protein: CASSESTGNQPQHF.

The rearrangement joins TRBV12-5 to TRBJ2-7; D is perhaps TRBD1 (6 bases). Trimming shortened V by 1 base and J by 9 bases, and 10 bases separated the two germline ends. CDR1 is LGHNT, CDR2 FRNRAP, per germline. The CDR3 is made up of 12 amino acids. CDR3 coding DNA: TGTGCTAGTGGTTTGGCAGGGGTAGGGCAGTACTTC. This translates into CASGLAGVGQYF.